These 31 T cell receptor beta chains were sequenced from one sample in a study of T cell responses to AZD1222 COVID-19 vaccine (dated by TCRdb to about 2021). The time point label, as the study defines it: about 28 days (+/-7) after the second vaccine dose. The sample's treatment or condition label is to be understood as: meningococcal conjugate vaccine given as trial control. Library generation was performed with the immunoSEQ multiplex PCR assay. This immuneACCESS table, as held by TCRdb, lists in-frame sequences with V and J called but not all clones. Of the missing ones, under half trace to an unresolved V gene in checked studies; the others have no known cause. This sample comprises fewer than 80,000 clones, around 89% of them detected only once. About 9.1% of the sample lies in the top ten. The sequences come from peripheral blood, collected 28 days after the second dose of the MenACWY control vaccine. The receptors here all came from an adult who received the MenACWY meningococcal vaccine as a control.

The V gene is TRBV6-1, the J gene TRBJ1-1; 7 bases align to TRBD1. From germline, CDR1 is MNHNS and CDR2 SASEGT. The CDR3 has 14 amino acids. The J segment lost 3 bases and the V segment lost 2 bases, leaving 3 bases of the junction unmatched. In nucleotides, the CDR3 is TGTGCCAGCAGTGAAATCCAGGGGGACACTGAAGCTTTCTTT. It encodes CASSEIQGDTEAFF.

The gene calls are TRBV7-2 and TRBJ1-1, with D perhaps matching TRBD1 (6 bases). Germline lookup yields CDR1 SGHTA and CDR2 FQGNSA. The ends were cut back, 4 bases at V and 4 bases at J, with 13 bases in the middle. The CDR3 extends over 14 amino acids. The CDR3 DNA is TGTGCCAGCAGCTCCTCCGGGGGGGCCACTGAAGCTTTCTTT. Translated, it gives CASSSSGGATEAFF. Full variable domain (remainder filled in from reference TRBV7-2 and TRBJ1-1): GAGVSQSPSNKVTEKGKDVELRCDPISGHTALYWYRQSLGQGLEFLIYFQGNSAPDKSGLPSDRFSAERTGGSVSTLTIQRTQQEDSAVYLCASSSSGGATEAFFGQGTRLTVV.

DNA for the CDR3: TGCGCCAGCAGCTTGGGGCAACCCCAAGAGACCCAGTACTTC. It specifies CASSLGQPQETQYF. The genes are TRBV5-1 and TRBJ2-5; no reliable D call. Germline V gene data show CDR1 as SGHRS and CDR2 as YFSETQ. Trimming shortened V by 0 bases and J by 1 base, and 7 bases separated the two germline ends. This CDR3 comprises 14 residues.

V and J are TRBV5-6 and TRBJ2-5; unclear D gene. Germline lookup yields CDR1 SGHDT and CDR2 YYEEEE. The CDR3 totals 15 residues. Trimming stripped 3 bases from V and 0 bases from J, with 12 bases between. In DNA form, the CDR3 reads TGTGCCAGCAGCTCCCCCCACTCGTACCAAGAGACCCAGTACTTC. Amino acids: CASSSPHSYQETQYF.

This chain uses TRBV2 with TRBJ1-5, with 8 nucleotides matching TRBD1. The length of the CDR3 is 14 residues. Germline lookup yields CDR1 SNHLY and CDR2 FYNNEI. Germline trimming cut 5 bases from V and 3 bases from J; bases unmatched to any gene: 3. The CDR3: CASSRTGHNQPQHF. CDR3 nucleotides: TGTGCCAGCAGTAGGACAGGGCACAATCAGCCCCAGCATTTT.

The V gene is TRBV19, the J gene TRBJ2-5; 7 nucleotides match TRBD1. CDR1 and CDR2 from the germline V gene are LNHDA and SQIVND (reference sequence). CDR3 length: 13 amino acids. J was trimmed by 3 bases and V by 7 bases; bases with no gene match: 5. The CDR3 nucleotides are TGTGCCAGTAAAGGGACAGCTAAAGAGACCCAGTACTTC. The encoded protein is CASKGTAKETQYF.

The chain uses TRBV28 and TRBJ1-1, with 7 positions matching TRBD1. CDR1 and CDR2 from the germline V gene are MDHEN and SYDVKM. V gave up 2 bases and J gave up 10 bases; unmatched junction bases: 7. The CDR3 has 13 amino acids. In DNA form, the CDR3 reads TGTGCCAGCAGTTTAGGCAGGGGGGTTAGAGCTTTCTTT. Residues: CASSLGRGVRAFF. The variable domain in full, completed from reference TRBV28 and TRBJ1-1, reads DVKVTQSSRYLVKRTGEKVFLECVQDMDHENMFWYRQDPGLGLRLIYFSYDVKMKEKGDIPEGYSVSREKKERFSLILESASTNQTSMYLCASSLGRGVRAFFGQGTRLTVV.

The gene calls are TRBV28 and TRBJ1-1; D remains unclear. Germline V gene sequence: CDR1 MDHEN, CDR2 SYDVKM. Deletions cut 6 bases from V and 0 bases from J, with 14 bases between. The CDR3 covers 15 residues. The CDR3 region has the DNA TGTGCCAGCAGACCGCCGGCGGGGATGAACACTGAAGCTTTCTTT. Residues: CASRPPAGMNTEAFF.

The V and J genes are TRBV6-6 and TRBJ1-2, with D unresolved. This CDR3 has 16 residues. Germline V gene lookup returns CDR1 MNHNY and CDR2 SVGAGI (reference sequence). Trimming left V 0 bases short and J 0 bases short, with 11 bases between. For the CDR3, the DNA is TGTGCCAGCAGTTACTCTCTAACAGCTTCTAACTATGGCTACACCTTC. Its protein product is CASSYSLTASNYGYTF.

The chain is built from TRBV4-1 and TRBJ2-2; the D gene is possibly TRBD1 (5 bases). In germline, CDR1 is MGHRA, CDR2 YSYEKL. The CDR3 runs 15 residues. Trimming took 0 bases from V and 3 from J, leaving 8 bases between them. CDR3 region: CASSQDKGYTGELFF. Written as DNA, the CDR3 is TGCGCCAGCAGCCAAGATAAGGGGTACACCGGGGAGCTGTTTTTT.

CDR3 in DNA: TGCGCCAGCAGCTTGGGAACGAAGACCCAAGAGACCCAGTACTTC. This codes for CASSLGTKTQETQYF. The V call is TRBV5-1, the J call TRBJ2-5; D unresolved. V lost 0 bases and J lost 1, with 10 bases in between. CDR1 SGHRS and CDR2 YFSETQ come from the germline V gene. CDR3 size: 15 residues.

This rearrangement joins TRBV6-5 to TRBJ1-2; 7 bases fit TRBD1. The J segment lost 2 bases and the V segment lost 6 bases, leaving 6 bases of the junction unmatched. Looked up from germline, CDR1 is MNHEY and CDR2 is SVGAGI. The CDR3 loop spans 14 amino acids. The CDR3 DNA is TGTGCCAGCAGAACCCGACAGGGAAACTATGGCTACACCTTC. This sequence encodes CASRTRQGNYGYTF.

The J gene is TRBJ2-1, the V gene TRBV7-2, with 15 positions matching TRBD2. With V trimmed by 5 bases and J by 7 bases, 3 bases remained unmatched. Germline CDR1 and CDR2: SGHTA and FQGNSA. The length of the CDR3 is 15 residues. In DNA form, the CDR3 reads TGTGCCAGCAGCGTGGGACTAGCGGGGGGTAATGAGCAGTTCTTC. Translated: CASSVGLAGGNEQFF.

The CDR3 protein is CASSRGGTVYEQYF. CDR3 bases: TGTGCCAGCAGCCGAGGAGGGACAGTCTACGAGCAGTACTTC. The gene calls are TRBV9 and TRBJ2-7, with D maybe TRBD1 (7 bases). V was cut by 4 bases and J by 3 bases, with 14 bases left in between. Germline lookup yields CDR1 SGDLS and CDR2 YYNGEE. The CDR3 runs 14 residues. The entire variable domain, with the rest obtained from reference TRBV9 and TRBJ2-7, is as follows: DSGVTQTPKHLITATGQRVTLRCSPRSGDLSVYWYQQSLDQGLQFLIQYYNGEERAKGNILERFSAQQFPDLHSELNLSSLELGDSALYFCASSRGGTVYEQYFGPGTRLTVT.

Sample share makes this clone large (0.1 to 1%). This chain links TRBV19 with TRBJ1-2; 9 positions agree with TRBD1. This CDR3 has 14 amino acids. The V gene's germline CDR1 is LNHDA and CDR2 SQIVND (reference sequence). The V and J ends lost 7 bases and 4 bases, in that order; junction bases with no gene match: 7. DNA for the CDR3: TGTGCCAGTACCTTGGACAGGGGAAGCTATGGCTACACCTTC. Encoded protein: CASTLDRGSYGYTF.

This chain links TRBV5-5 with TRBJ1-1, with unresolved D. Germline lookup yields CDR1 SGHKS and CDR2 YYEKEE (reference sequence). Trimming took off 4 bases at V and 6 bases at J, with 13 bases between the two ends. The CDR3 length is 13 residues. The CDR3 reads CASSVERVPEAFF. DNA of the CDR3: TGTGCCAGCAGCGTGGAGAGGGTCCCTGAAGCTTTCTTT.

The rearrangement links TRBV4-3 to TRBJ1-2; 7 positions agree with TRBD1. The germline V gene has CDR1 LGHNA and CDR2 YSLEER. J was trimmed by 2 bases and V by 0 bases; bases with no gene match: 9. The CDR3 runs 17 residues. The CDR3 nucleotides read TGCGCCAGCAGCCAAGATACAGCCCCGGGACAGAACTATGGCTACACCTTC. This gives the protein CASSQDTAPGQNYGYTF.

DNA for the CDR3: TGTGCCAGCAGCCCCAGAGGGCGGGGGGCCAACACCGGGGAGCTGTTTTTT. It translates to CASSPRGRGANTGELFF. The rearrangement links TRBV7-2 to TRBJ2-2; 8 bases align to TRBD2. Germline-derived CDR1 and CDR2 are SGHTA and FQGNSA. V shed 5 bases and J 2 bases; nucleotides not matched to a gene: 10. The CDR3 is 17 residues long.

The CDR3 sequence is CASSALRTDMNTEAFF. CDR3 DNA sequence: TGTGCCAGCAGCGCACTTCGGACGGATATGAACACTGAAGCTTTCTTT. V is TRBV7-9 and J is TRBJ1-1; no clear D gene. From germline, CDR1 is SEHNR and CDR2 FQNEAQ (reference sequence). The CDR3 has 16 residues. Trimming shortened V by 5 bases and J by 0 bases, and 16 bases separated the two germline ends. Supplemented by reference TRBV7-9 and TRBJ1-1, the full variable domain reads DTGVSQNPRHKITKRGQNVTFRCDPISEHNRLYWYRQTLGQGPEFLTYFQNEAQLEKSRLLSDRFSAERPKGSFSTLEIQRTEQGDSAMYLCASSALRTDMNTEAFFGQGTRLTVV.

This rearrangement joins TRBV27 to TRBJ2-2, with TRBD1 matching 10 bases. Looked up from germline, CDR1 is MNHEY and CDR2 is SMNVEV (reference sequence). This CDR3 is 14 amino acids long. J lost 5 bases, V lost 5 bases, and 2 bases had no gene match. The CDR3 region is CASSRGQGTGELFF. The CDR3 DNA sequence: TGTGCCAGCAGTCGGGGACAGGGGACCGGGGAGCTGTTTTTT.

The chain's CDR3 is CASSLQTGLGETQYF. The CDR3 bases are TGTGCCAGCAGCTTACAGACAGGGTTGGGGGAGACCCAGTACTTC. J is TRBJ2-5 and V is TRBV5-4, with 7 bases that match TRBD1. V gave up 2 bases and J gave up 5 bases; unmatched junction bases: 9. The V gene's germline CDR1 is SGHNT and CDR2 YYREEE (reference sequence). There are 15 residues in the CDR3.

The rearrangement links TRBV5-6 to TRBJ2-1; D is unclear. From germline, CDR1 is SGHDT and CDR2 YYEEEE. The germline V and J ends were trimmed by 4 bases and 5 bases, with 10 bases remaining between them. This CDR3 has 13 residues. CDR3 loop: CASSPLIDNEQFF. The CDR3 nucleotides read TGTGCCAGCAGCCCATTGATAGACAATGAGCAGTTCTTC.

The chain joins TRBV5-1 to TRBJ2-6, with D perhaps matching TRBD1 (6 bases). Germline V gene data show CDR1 as SGHRS and CDR2 as YFSETQ. This CDR3 is 16 amino acids long. V was shortened by 4 bases and J by 0 bases, with 11 bases between the two germline ends. The DNA of the CDR3 is TGCGCCAGCAGCGTGTCAGGGGACTCTGGGGCCAACGTCCTGACTTTC. This sequence encodes CASSVSGDSGANVLTF.

The chain recombines TRBV9 with TRBJ1-1; D is perhaps TRBD1 (5 bases). The CDR3 totals 13 residues. V was shortened by 6 bases and J by 5 bases, with 14 bases between the two germline ends. Germline CDR1 SGDLS, CDR2 YYNGEE. The CDR3 spells CASTRRGGTEAFF. In nucleotides, the CDR3 is TGTGCCAGCACCAGAAGGGGAGGGACTGAAGCTTTCTTT.

A single count supports this clone. This sequence joins TRBV11-3 and TRBJ2-1; D possibly corresponds to TRBD1 (6 bases). The V gene lost 2 bases and the J gene lost 3 bases, with 11 bases spanning the gap. The CDR3 contains 15 residues. CDR1 and CDR2 (germline): SGHNT, YENEEA. The CDR3 DNA reads as TGTGCCAGCAGCTTAAAACAGGGAAACTACAATGAGCAGTTCTTC. Protein product: CASSLKQGNYNEQFF.

Remarks on this clone: No conserved phenylalanine or tryptophan ends this CDR3, so it is likely a read error. The DNA is left out, because the CDR3 cannot be placed on it with certainty; the CDR3 is given as TCRdb lists it. The CDR3 is CASSEVGETVSA. The J gene is TRBJ1-1, the V gene TRBV6-1. Germline lookup yields CDR1 MNHNS and CDR2 SASEGT. A total of 12 residues make up the CDR3, ends included.

J is TRBJ2-2 and V is TRBV2; 7 bases agree with TRBD1. The V gene's germline CDR1 is SNHLY and CDR2 FYNNEI. This CDR3 region has 14 residues. The J segment lost 6 bases and the V segment lost 4 bases, leaving 5 bases of the junction unmatched. CDR3 sequence: CASSAQGSAGELFF. CDR3 DNA sequence: TGTGCCAGCAGTGCACAGGGGTCCGCCGGGGAGCTGTTTTTT.

This rearrangement joins TRBV7-9 to TRBJ1-1, with unresolved D. The CDR3 extends over 12 amino acids. The germline V and J ends were trimmed by 1 base and 1 base, with 1 base remaining between them. CDR1 and CDR2 (germline): SEHNR, FQNEAQ (reference sequence). The CDR3 sequence is CASSLENTEAFF. CDR3 coding DNA: TGTGCCAGCAGCTTAGAGAACACTGAAGCTTTCTTT.

This chain joins TRBV5-1 and TRBJ2-3; weak D call: TRBD1 (6 bases). CDR1 is SGHRS, CDR2 YFSETQ, per germline. With 0 bases removed from V and 0 bases from J, the gap between germline ends came to 8 bases. There are 15 residues in the CDR3. CDR3 sequence: CASSLEQGSTDTQYF. The CDR3 DNA sequence: TGCGCCAGCAGCTTGGAGCAGGGGAGCACAGATACGCAGTATTTT. The entire variable domain, with the rest obtained from reference TRBV5-1 and TRBJ2-3, is as follows: KAGVTQTPRYLIKTRGQQVTLSCSPISGHRSVSWYQQTPGQGLQFLFEYFSETQRNKGNFPGRFSGRQFSNSRSEMNVSTLELGDSALYLCASSLEQGSTDTQYFGPGTRLTVL.

This rearrangement joins TRBV10-3 to TRBJ2-7, with D perhaps TRBD2 (5 bases). V lost 6 bases and J lost 0, with 12 bases in between. The CDR3 extends over 14 amino acids. Germline V gives CDR1 ENHRY, CDR2 SYGVKD. The CDR3: CAISGRESSYEQYF. In DNA, the CDR3 is TGTGCCATCAGCGGACGGGAAAGCTCCTACGAGCAGTACTTC.

The V and J genes are TRBV19 and TRBJ2-2; maybe TRBD2 (5 bases). Trimming took off 2 bases at V and 6 bases at J, with 13 bases between the two ends. Germline values: CDR1 LNHDA, CDR2 SQIVND (reference sequence). The CDR3 is 15 amino acids. The CDR3 DNA reads as TGTGCCAGTAGTATAATCGGGGTAGGGTCCGGGGAGCTGTTTTTT. It translates to CASSIIGVGSGELFF.